The source of this TCR beta chain is a study of cytomegalovirus exposure and HLA in healthy donors. Study context: Early on, a data release was issued that held tens of millions of unique TCRs from HLA-typed donors.

PCR employed 60 Vbeta and 13 Jbeta primers. TCRdb's table, derived via immunoSEQ multiplex PCR, lists solely in-frame clones and lacks some. The profile covers around 170,000 clones, with roughly 82% appearing a single time and about 2.6% taken by the ten largest. Unmatched junction bases numbered 6, after V lost 2 bases and J lost 6 bases. Germline CDR1 is SGHTA and CDR2 is FQGTGA. This CDR3 comprises 15 residues. The sequenced sample was PBMCs. This chain connects TRBV7-3 to TRBJ2-3; 9 bases are shared with TRBD2. This receptor was taken from a woman aged 50 to 60 in good health and CMV-seropositive. The CDR3 region has the DNA TGTGCCAGCAGCTTAGGTGCGGGGGGGCTGGATACGCAGTATTTT. Translation gives CASSLGAGGLDTQYF.